This T cell receptor beta chain was captured by sequencing in a study of blood T cells in healthy people across ages (dated by TCRdb to the mid-2010s). For context, the study as a whole: Template switching captured roughly one uniquely barcoded TCR beta cDNA molecule per two T cells in model experiments. The study measured age-related changes in TCR beta repertoire diversity using deep sequencing normalized with unique cDNA molecular identifiers. The donors were divided into four age groups: young (average around 16 years), middle-aged (over 35), aged (approximately 62) and long-lived (roughly 86). To avoid experimental bias, donors of different ages were randomly spread across the sequencing lanes. For two donors (one aged 18 to 29 and one aged 80 or older), the study analyzed two additional independent replicas of 1 million unique cDNA reads from the same blood draw. Broad study findings and their caveats: Compared with the aged group, more naive CD4+ T cells, fewer expanded clones and increased TCR diversity were shown by the long-lived group, suggesting age selection. As age increased, observed TCR beta diversity per million T cells dropped in a roughly linear way, and a significant reduction was already evident by age about 40. Bulk unsorted PBMC profiling prevented conclusive comparison of naive and antigen-experienced compartments. Because donor CMV infection status was unknown, age-related changes in expanded clonotypes were potentially confounded. A strong correlation was found between observed TCR beta diversity and the percentage of naive T cells measured by flow cytometry. Estimates of total diversity from one million sequenced T cells were regarded as lower bounds and underestimates.

This clonotype turned up a few times. This clone's antigen is unknown. No much larger clone is present one base from it, and per-base qualities are unavailable. Receptor amplification or capture employed 5' RACE. The instrument given in TCRdb is Illumina HiSeq 2500. A second PCR of roughly 7 to 12 cycles was performed with a sample-barcoded 5' primer and a J-beta primer mix. Each TCR beta cDNA molecule received a unique molecular identifier from a template-switch 5' adaptor carrying 12 random nucleotides. At least 2.5 million CDR3-containing paired-end reads were obtained from each sample. First-strand cDNA was synthesized from all RNA with the Mint cDNA synthesis kit, primed by a TRBC-specific oligonucleotide. Following uracil-DNA glycosylase treatment, a first 18-cycle PCR with universal primers M1SS and BC2_uni_R was performed on all cDNA. Processing in the source paper ran as follows. Normalization of each sample was performed by random selection of 1 million high-quality reads, each carrying a distinct molecular identifier. Reads sharing molecular identifiers were discarded rather than binned into consensus sequences. CDR3 identification, clonotype clustering and error correction used MiTCR with a Q25 quality threshold and the strictest error-elimination algorithm. A nonparametric unseen species model with Euler transformation was used to estimate a lower bound on total TCR beta diversity. TCRdb reanalyzed the raw reads on its own, using fastp at Q25 for trimming and MiXCR for clone calling, and kept in-frame beta chains. For every CDR3 protein sequence, its rows merge into one entry that carries the most common genes and DNA. The V and J calls come from TCRdb's annotation, not from the publication. This sample holds over a million distinct CDR3 sequences; 40% to 45% were observed only once. Jointly, the top ten make up under 20% of the sample.

Trimmed from V: 2 bases; trimmed from J: 9 bases; junction bases lacking a gene match: 8. The CDR3 starts with the cysteine, ends with the phenylalanine, and has 15 residues. Only the CDR3 portion is preserved as DNA: 45 bases, with reading frame beginning at the first base. The germline V gene (reference sequence) sets CDR1 to PRHDT and CDR2 to FYEKMQ. Systemically healthy Caucasian individuals from Russia, approximately 39 in total and aged about 6 to 95 years, were included as donors. Around 10 milliliters of peripheral blood were collected from each donor into EDTA-treated Vacutainer tubes. Ficoll-Paque density-gradient centrifugation was used to isolate PBMCs, with at least 6.5 million per sample. Trizol reagent was used to extract total RNA from PBMCs, with at least 6 micrograms per sample. The percentages of naive CD45RAhigh/CD27high T cells were determined by flow cytometry on a PBMC aliquot from every donor.

The clonotype originates from a woman in her fifties or sixties in good health. The rearrangement combines TRBV13 with TRBJ2-1, with 9 middle bases fitting TRBD2. Sequencing input: blood. The DNA sequence is as follows: TGTGCCAGCAGCTTAAGACTAGCGGCGGGGGGTGAGCAGTTCTTC. Its translation reads: CASSLRLAAGGEQFF.